This T cell receptor (beta chain) was captured in a study of CXCR3-negative and CXCR3-positive naive CD8 T cells. Study results and caveats: Naive cells that were CXCR3-positive had more hydrophobic TRB CDR3s (compared with CXCR3-negative naive cells).

The CDR3 sequence is 15 residues long. Germline-derived CDR1 and CDR2 are SGHVS and FQNEAQ. In preparing the TRB cDNA libraries, 5' RACE with UMI labels was used. Reanalyzing the 5' RACE reads, TCRdb keeps one entry per CDR3 protein, without DNA. This sample's clone table lists 75,000 to 100,000 distinct CDR3 sequences. As for this clonotype: Its antigen remains unknown.

Sorting was done in triplicate for each CD8+ T cell subset (approximately 310,000 cells each). CD45RO-CCR7+CD27+CD95- expression identified naive CD8+ T cells. V and J are TRBV7-8 and TRBJ2-1; TCRdb outputs TRBD2, but without DNA this stays unchecked. The sequence came from a human donor in good health. Some clones in this sample may be carry-over from other donors' samples. Sequenced material: naive CXCR3+ CD8+ T cells from blood. Subset here: CD45RO-CCR7+CD27+CD95- naive CD8+ T cells expressing CXCR3 (TNR3+). The CDR3 spells CASSSTSGGAHEQFF.